Included here is one T cell receptor beta chain sequence, with context. Trimming pared 0 bases from V and 5 bases from J, leaving 18 bases between. This CDR3 has 17 residues. Template-switching 5'RACE yielded the TCR cDNA; a universal primer site and UMIs were added in the process. TCRdb re-derived calls from the 5' RACE reads in MiXCR, one entry per CDR3 protein. The sample lists a few hundred thousand distinct CDR3 sequences; about 6.9% were seen once. The data were taken from a study of T cells after yellow fever vaccination. The sample was PBMCs, taken 35 to 50 days after the first yellow fever vaccination. This TCR was recovered from a young man who received the YFV17D yellow fever vaccine. The chain joins TRBV23-1 to TRBJ2-3, with D perhaps TRBD2 (6 bases). TRBV23-1 carries the ORF label, with uncertain function. In nucleotides, the CDR3 is TGCGCCAGCAGTCAATCTAGGAGGGAAGGGAGGCGAGATACGCAGTATTTT. This encodes CASSQSRREGRRDTQYF.